This is a list of T cell receptor beta chains from one sample in a study of blood T cells in healthy people across ages. TCRdb re-called the 5' RACE reads through MiXCR, storing one row per CDR3 protein. This table holds 750,000 to 950,000 distinct CDR3 sequences, around 29% found once. These sequences were also reported in another study, on T cells of mothers and their children.

Sequenced input: blood. Source of these receptors: a woman aged 40 to 49 in good health. Each CDR3 is given with its conserved first and last residue. The order of the fields is clone size, J gene, V gene, D gene, CDR3 protein, CDR3 DNA. The D gene is left open where the match is weak. Size is stated for part of the rows, as once, few or many counts, or as a class when the clone is expanded.

few,TRBJ2-1,TRBV20-1,-,CSAWASRNEQFF,TGCAGTGCTTGGGCTAGTAGGAATGAGCAGTTCTTC
few,TRBJ2-1,TRBV20-1,-,CSTRDESSYNEQFF,TGCAGTACCAGGGACGAGAGCTCCTACAATGAGCAGTTCTTC
-,TRBJ2-1,TRBV27,-,CASSLSRTGGGLAHEQFF,TGTGCCAGCAGTTTATCTCGGACAGGGGGGGGACTAGCGCATGAGCAGTTCTTC
few,TRBJ2-7,TRBV4-2,-,CASSPGGSGPYEQYF,TGTGCCAGCAGCCCCGGGGGATCGGGACCCTACGAGCAGTACTTC
-,TRBJ2-1,TRBV20-1,-,CSASSGIGGAGGEQFF,TGCAGTGCTAGTTCGGGCATAGGAGGGGCCGGAGGAGAGCAGTTCTTC
few,TRBJ1-1,TRBV20-1,-,CSAPGVLNTEAFF,TGCAGTGCTCCAGGGGTCCTGAACACTGAAGCTTTCTTT
many,TRBJ2-3,TRBV6-5,-,CASSYVQTGRDTQYF,TGTGCCAGCAGTTACGTCCAGACAGGGAGGGATACGCAGTATTTT
-,TRBJ1-3,TRBV4-3,-,CASSQDLSSGNTIYF,TGCGCCAGCAGCCAAGATTTGAGCTCTGGAAACACCATATATTTT
many,TRBJ2-5,TRBV4-1,-,CASSQLGGETQYF,TGCGCCAGCAGCCAACTAGGGGGAGAGACCCAGTACTTC
-,TRBJ2-7,TRBV6-6,-,CASSFRDKFYEQYF,TGTGCCAGCAGTTTCCGGGACAAATTCTACGAGCAGTACTTC
-,TRBJ2-1,TRBV9,TRBD2,CASSVAGGAMFRETQFF,TGTGCCAGCAGCGTAGCGGGAGGGGCCATGTTCCGCGAGACCCAGTTCTTC